The present entry profiles one TCR beta chain with its context. Its antigen remains unidentified. The trim removed 4 bases at V and 8 bases at J, leaving 11 bases unmatched. Germline V gene lookup returns CDR1 LNHDA and CDR2 SQIVND (reference sequence). This CDR3 spans 15 amino acids. Treatment denoted: oral pan-JAK inhibitor, 5-10 mg twice daily. Individuals with alopecia areata gave both lesional scalp punch biopsies and peripheral blood for collection. Investigators isolated RNA and reverse transcribed it into cDNA to act as the sequencing template. Assay used: immunoSEQ multiplex PCR; TCRdb lists only in-frame clones, some missing. The profile shows about 190,000 clones, roughly 60% of them singletons. This record comes from a study of CD8+ T cells in alopecia areata. Study at large: The drug, oral tofacitinib, was given to treated patients at 5 to 10 mg twice daily. Treated patients were scored for severity by percent of scalp affected. Study outcomes and limitations: The study also sequences resident alphabeta T cells of normal skin in scalp samples.

This receptor was taken from a human donor with alopecia areata. Sequencing used CD4+ T cells sorted from blood, obtained at week 24, from a patient treated with tofacitinib. The chain joins TRBV19 to TRBJ1-5, with TRBD1 matching over 7 bases. CDR3 loop: CASSTDTGVRKPQHF. The CDR3 DNA is TGTGCCAGTAGTACGGACACAGGGGTTCGTAAGCCCCAGCATTTT. The full variable domain, completed using reference TRBV19 and TRBJ1-5, is DGGITQSPKYLFRKEGQNVTLSCEQNLNHDAMYWYRQDPGQGLRLIYYSQIVNDFQKGDIAEGYSVSREKKESFPLTVTSAQKNPTAFYLCASSTDTGVRKPQHFGDGTRLSIL.